Listed here are 19 T cell receptor beta chains from one sample, sequenced in a study of regulatory T cells in long-lasting Graves disease. Arm-PCR of CDR3 regions with iRepertoire HTBI primers generated TCR beta libraries. TCRdb re-called the multiplex PCR reads through MiXCR, storing one row per CDR3 protein. The table includes 450,000 to 700,000 distinct CDR3 sequences, roughly 14% detected once. Time point meaning: newly diagnosed GD, antithyroid drugs for less than 3 months. After RNA was extracted from PBMCs, the TCR library was made from it. In addition, the sample was reused for a study of T cells in Graves' hyperthyroidism and ophthalmopathy.

Sequenced material: peripheral blood mononuclear cells (PBMCs), taken at new diagnosis, from a patient treated with antithyroid drugs. These receptors were taken from a man in his thirties or forties with Graves disease.

This clonotype was observed at least ten times. The chain recombines TRBV5-6 with TRBJ2-7, with D perhaps TRBD1 or TRBD2 (5 bases each). Germline V CDR1 and CDR2: SGHDT, YYEEEE. Trimming pared 0 bases from V and 2 bases from J, leaving 15 bases between. This CDR3 has 16 residues. CDR3 nucleotide sequence: TGTGCCAGCAGCTTGGACAACCGGGACCAGCCCTACGAGCAGTACTTC. It encodes CASSLDNRDQPYEQYF.

This clonotype was picked up many times. The chain uses TRBV6-1 and TRBJ2-7; no reliable D call. The length of the CDR3 is 11 residues. Trimming cost V 7 bases and J 3 bases, with 7 bases left between them. Germline CDR1 reads MNHNS; CDR2 reads SASEGT. The CDR3 reads CASIVGYEQYF. The CDR3 DNA follows: TGTGCCAGCATAGTGGGCTACGAGCAGTACTTC.

The chain has TRBV10-3 and TRBJ2-4; perhaps TRBD1 as D (5 bases). Germline values: CDR1 ENHRY, CDR2 SYGVKD. The CDR3 is 16 residues long. V shed 0 bases and J shed 4 bases, with 13 bases lying between them. CDR3 DNA: TGTGCCATCAGTGAGTCGACTCTTCGACAGAAAAACATTCAGTACTTC. This encodes CAISESTLRQKNIQYF.

This clonotype has a count of ten or more. The J gene is TRBJ2-7, the V gene TRBV7-2, with TRBD1 matching over 7 bases. The CDR3 spans 13 residues. V was pared by 5 bases and J by 6 bases, with 7 bases of the junction left unmatched. Germline CDR1 is SGHTA and CDR2 is FQGNSA. In DNA, the CDR3 is TGTGCCAGCAGCACCGACAGGGCTCTCGAGCAGTACTTC. The encoded protein is CASSTDRALEQYF.

The gene calls are TRBV25-1 and TRBJ2-2; D not certain. The CDR3 is 16 amino acids. Germline V gives CDR1 MGHDK, CDR2 SYGVNS. Trimming took off 1 base at V and 5 bases at J, with 14 bases between the two ends. The CDR3 DNA reads as TGTGCCAGCAGTGAATGGGCACAGAGAGGAACCGGGGAGCTGTTTTTT. Its translation is CASSEWAQRGTGELFF.

This clonotype was seen ten or more times. The V and J genes are TRBV6-1 and TRBJ2-1; D not certain. Trimming pared 10 bases from V and 2 bases from J, leaving 9 bases between. In germline, CDR1 is MNHNS, CDR2 SASEGT. This CDR3 has 12 residues. The CDR3 DNA reads TGTGCCACTACGTCAGCCTACAATGAGCAGTTCTTC. Its protein product is CATTSAYNEQFF.

The rearrangement uses TRBV5-1 and TRBJ1-1, with 7 bases aligning to TRBD1. Looked up from germline, CDR1 is SGHRS and CDR2 is YFSETQ. The CDR3 has 15 residues. Trimming took 2 bases from V and 3 from J; bases not matched to a gene: 7. CDR3 sequence: CASSLTGVSYTEAFF. CDR3 in DNA: TGCGCCAGCAGCTTAACAGGGGTGAGTTACACTGAAGCTTTCTTT.

The table lists this clonotype with a few counts. The gene calls are TRBV6-1 and TRBJ2-1; D perhaps matches TRBD1 (7 bases). The germline V gene encodes CDR1 MNHNS and CDR2 SASEGT. The CDR3 length is 16 residues. The V gene lost 5 bases and the J gene lost 8 bases, with 22 bases spanning the gap. In nucleotides, the CDR3 is TGTGCCAGCAGTACATCGACAGGGCCTAGGGAGGATGAGCAGTTCTTC. Translation: CASSTSTGPREDEQFF.

This clonotype was picked up many times. The rearrangement links TRBV29-1 to TRBJ2-7; D is ambiguous. This CDR3 is 11 amino acids long. Per the germline V gene, CDR1 is SQVTM and CDR2 is ANQGSEA. The V end was cut by 4 bases, the J end by 3 bases, with 7 bases between. DNA of the CDR3: TGCAGCGTTGGAACAGACTACGAGCAGTACTTC. It specifies CSVGTDYEQYF.

At least ten counts were recorded for this clonotype. V is TRBV7-2 and J is TRBJ2-1, with 7 bases lining up with TRBD2. The CDR3 covers 15 residues. Trimming removed 5 bases from V and 0 bases from J; junction bases left unmatched: 4. Germline lookup yields CDR1 SGHTA and CDR2 FQGNSA. For the CDR3, the DNA is TGTGCCAGCAGCCCAGGACTAGGCTCCTACAATGAGCAGTTCTTC. Its translation is CASSPGLGSYNEQFF.

This chain links TRBV28 with TRBJ1-3, with D perhaps TRBD1 (6 bases). V was clipped by 4 bases and J by 1 base, with 8 bases between them. CDR1 and CDR2 from the germline V gene are MDHEN and SYDVKM. The CDR3 is made up of 14 amino acids. CDR3 nucleotides: TGTGCCAGCAGTTCAGGGGATTCTGGAAACACCATATATTTT. Translation: CASSSGDSGNTIYF.

This clonotype was seen ten or more times. The rearrangement joins TRBV6-1 to TRBJ2-1; 8 nucleotides match TRBD2. Germline V gene data show CDR1 as MNHNS and CDR2 as SASEGT. The CDR3 contains 16 residues. V lost 7 bases to trimming and J lost 7 bases; unmatched junction nucleotides: 15. The CDR3 region has the DNA TGTGCCAGCACCTCGGGGGGGTGGCGAGGAGGGAATGAGCAGTTCTTC. This encodes CASTSGGWRGGNEQFF.

This clonotype was counted ten times or more. CDR3 amino acids: CASSHPRGNEQFF. CDR3 sequence (DNA): TGTGCCAGCAGCCACCCCCGGGGGAATGAGCAGTTCTTC. The chain has TRBV7-9 and TRBJ2-1, with D possibly being TRBD2 (6 bases). V was clipped by 5 bases and J by 7 bases, with 12 bases between them. There are 13 residues in the CDR3. The germline V gene encodes CDR1 SEHNR and CDR2 FQNEAQ (reference sequence).

This clonotype was observed at least ten times. The rearrangement uses TRBV7-2 and TRBJ1-6, with TRBD1 matching 8 bases. The length of the CDR3 is 12 residues. The junction had 2 bases not matched to a gene; V was cut back by 0 bases and J by 16 bases. Germline CDR1 and CDR2: SGHTA and FQGNSA. This CDR3 is CASSLAGTGLHF. The CDR3 DNA is TGTGCCAGCAGCTTAGCCGGGACAGGACTCCACTTT. Together with reference TRBV7-2 and TRBJ1-6, the CDR3 gives the full variable domain: GAGVSQSPSNKVTEKGKDVELRCDPISGHTALYWYRQSLGQGLEFLIYFQGNSAPDKSGLPSDRFSAERTGGSVSTLTIQRTQQEDSAVYLCASSLAGTGLHFGNGTRLTVT.

This clonotype has more than one count but fewer than ten. The chain uses TRBV30 and TRBJ2-2; D possibly corresponds to TRBD2 (6 bases). Looked up from germline, CDR1 is GTSNPN and CDR2 is SVGIG (reference sequence). The CDR3 length is 15 residues. Between the trimmed V and J ends, which lost 0 bases and 3 bases, there was a span of 11 bases. The CDR3 coding sequence is TGTGCCTGGAGTGTAGGGGAGCGGGACACCGGGGAGCTGTTTTTT. Translated, it gives CAWSVGERDTGELFF.

This clonotype was recorded at least ten times. In DNA form, the CDR3 reads TGTGCCAGCAGCGCCCCCCCCAAGGGCTACGAGCAGTACTTC. As protein: CASSAPPKGYEQYF. The chain recombines TRBV28 with TRBJ2-7; the D is unclear. CDR1 MDHEN and CDR2 SYDVKM come from the germline V gene. V shed 6 bases and J shed 3 bases, with 15 bases lying between them. This CDR3 is 14 amino acids long. The variable domain in full, completed from reference TRBV28 and TRBJ2-7, reads DVKVTQSSRYLVKRTGEKVFLECVQDMDHENMFWYRQDPGLGLRLIYFSYDVKMKEKGDIPEGYSVSREKKERFSLILESASTNQTSMYLCASSAPPKGYEQYFGPGTRLTVT.

V is TRBV5-1 and J is TRBJ2-4; 10 positions agree with TRBD1. Trimming took 0 bases from V and 12 from J; bases not matched to a gene: 9. Germline-derived CDR1 and CDR2 are SGHRS and YFSETQ. The CDR3 loop spans 15 amino acids. CDR3 region: CASSLAGTGVKGQYF. CDR3 nucleotides: TGCGCCAGCAGCTTGGCCGGGACAGGGGTAAAGGGTCAGTACTTC. Filled out from reference TRBV5-1 and TRBJ2-4, the complete variable domain reads KAGVTQTPRYLIKTRGQQVTLSCSPISGHRSVSWYQQTPGQGLQFLFEYFSETQRNKGNFPGRFSGRQFSNSRSEMNVSTLELGDSALYLCASSLAGTGVKGQYFGAGTRLSVL.

This clonotype was detected many times. The chain uses TRBV5-1 and TRBJ2-2, with a tentative D call TRBD1 (6 bases). Trimming removed 0 bases at V and 6 bases at J, with 12 bases between. Germline CDR1 SGHRS, CDR2 YFSETQ. The CDR3 length is 15 residues. The CDR3: CASSLARGNAGELFF. CDR3 DNA: TGCGCCAGCAGCTTGGCCAGGGGTAATGCCGGGGAGCTGTTTTTT.

This clonotype was counted a few times. The V call is TRBV6-2 or TRBV6-3, the J call TRBJ2-7, with D perhaps being TRBD1 or TRBD2 (5 bases each). The CDR3 runs to 14 residues. With 9 bases removed from V and 3 bases from J, the gap between germline ends came to 18 bases. Looked up from germline, CDR1 is MNHEY and CDR2 is SVGEGT. CDR3 sequence (DNA): TGTGCCAGTTCCGCCGGGACGGACTTCTACGAGCAGTACTTC. The encoded protein is CASSAGTDFYEQYF.